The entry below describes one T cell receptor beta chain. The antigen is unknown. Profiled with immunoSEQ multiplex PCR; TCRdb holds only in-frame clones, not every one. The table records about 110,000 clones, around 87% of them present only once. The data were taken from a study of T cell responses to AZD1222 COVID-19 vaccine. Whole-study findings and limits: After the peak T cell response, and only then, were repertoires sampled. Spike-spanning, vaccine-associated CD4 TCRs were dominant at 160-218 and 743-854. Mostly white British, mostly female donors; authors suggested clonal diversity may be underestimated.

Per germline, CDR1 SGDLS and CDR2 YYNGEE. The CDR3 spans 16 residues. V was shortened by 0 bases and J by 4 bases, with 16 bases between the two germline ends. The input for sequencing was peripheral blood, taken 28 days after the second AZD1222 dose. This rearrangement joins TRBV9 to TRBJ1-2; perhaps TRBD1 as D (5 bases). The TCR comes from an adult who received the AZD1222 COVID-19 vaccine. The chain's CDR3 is CASSVGPVPGTYGYTF. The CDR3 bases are TGTGCCAGCAGCGTAGGACCCGTCCCCGGGACCTATGGCTACACCTTC.